This paragraph reports one T cell receptor beta chain. Its antigen is still unknown. Generated by immunoSEQ multiplex PCR, the TCRdb table keeps only in-frame clones and is missing some. Of 50,000 to 75,000 clones listed, about nine tenths are singletons. These data belong to a study of OX40 agonist ivuxolimab in advanced cancers. Background on the study: Ivuxolimab was administered intravenously to patients at 0.01 to 10 mg/kg every 2 weeks. Findings and limits, study-wide: At 0.1 to 3.0 mg/kg, CD4+ and CD8+ blood T cells expanded clonally by week 6.

If patients had autoimmune disease history or systemic immunosuppression, they were excluded. This TCR was recovered from an adult with an advanced solid tumor such as melanoma, head and neck, liver or kidney cancer. The sequencing used CD4+ or CD8+ T cells sorted from blood, collected in a trial of the OX40 agonist ivuxolimab.

CDR3 region: CASSLGHSGTTNTGELFF. DNA of the CDR3: TGCGCCAGCAGCTTGGGTCACTCCGGGACCACGAACACCGGGGAGCTGTTTTTT. This sequence joins TRBV5-1 and TRBJ2-2, with D perhaps TRBD1 or TRBD2 (5 bases each). This CDR3 is 18 amino acids long. The germline V gene has CDR1 SGHRS and CDR2 YFSETQ. Trimming took 0 bases from V and 0 from J, leaving 15 bases between them.